A single sample is the source of the 24 T cell receptor beta chains below, sequenced in a study of identical twins. TCRdb called the 5' RACE reads again in MiXCR, with one record for every CDR3 protein. The sample contains some 900,000 distinct CDR3 sequences, about 12% of which appear only once. These records were also assigned to another study, of yellow fever vaccine responses in identical twins.

The sample was PBMCs. The receptors were gathered from a woman aged 18 to 35 in good health.

The genes are TRBV18 and TRBJ2-5; the match to TRBD2 covers 10 bases. V lost 1 base, J lost 1 base, and 6 bases stayed unmatched. The CDR3 is 17 amino acids. Per the germline V gene, CDR1 is KGHSH and CDR2 is LQKENI. Here the CDR3 DNA reads TGTGCCAGCTCACCACTCGCTAGCGGGGGATCCCAAGAGACCCAGTACTTC. Amino acid sequence: CASSPLASGGSQETQYF.

In its sample, this clonotype was seen a few times. The chain has TRBV11-3 and TRBJ2-7; D is ambiguous. The V and J ends lost 0 bases and 3 bases respectively, with 6 bases between them. The germline CDR1 and CDR2 sequences are SGHNT and YENEEA. There are 13 residues in the CDR3. The CDR3 region has the DNA TGTGCCAGCAGCTTAGATCAAGGCTACGAGCAGTACTTC. Amino acids: CASSLDQGYEQYF.

This clonotype appeared a few times. The rearrangement joins TRBV5-5 to TRBJ1-1, with D hard to call. V dropped 1 base and J dropped 4 bases, with 20 bases sitting between them. From germline, CDR1 is SGHKS and CDR2 YYEKEE (reference sequence). This CDR3 has 17 residues. CDR3 region: CASSLYLVWRESTEAFF. The CDR3 region has the DNA TGTGCCAGCAGCTTGTATTTGGTTTGGAGGGAGAGCACTGAAGCTTTCTTT.

V and J are TRBV20-1 and TRBJ2-1, with 14 bases matching TRBD2. The CDR3 is made up of 15 amino acids. Germline CDR1 DFQATT, CDR2 SNEGSKA (reference sequence). Trimming at V came to 5 bases and at J to 6 bases, leaving 6 bases not matched to a gene. The CDR3, as DNA: TGCAGTGCTCCCTTAGGGACTAGCGGGAGCAATGAGCAGTTCTTC. Translated: CSAPLGTSGSNEQFF.

For the CDR3, the DNA is TGTGCCAGCAGTTTGGGTAGCGGGAGGGCGGGTGAGCAGTTCTTC. It encodes CASSLGSGRAGEQFF. The chain couples TRBV12-3 or TRBV12-4 to TRBJ2-1; 11 bases fit TRBD2. J was trimmed by 9 bases and V by 3 bases; bases with no gene match: 7. There are 15 residues in the CDR3.

This clonotype was seen many times. This chain joins TRBV12-3 or TRBV12-4 and TRBJ2-3; TRBD1 is a possible D gene (5 bases). V dropped 7 bases and J dropped 2 bases, with 7 bases sitting between them. The CDR3 loop spans 12 amino acids. CDR3 sequence (DNA): TGTGCCAGCAAGGGGTACACAGATACGCAGTATTTT. Protein: CASKGYTDTQYF.

The chain combines TRBV5-1 with TRBJ2-1; D gene unclear. V lost 5 bases, J lost 6 bases, and 12 bases lay in between. This CDR3 is built from 13 residues. CDR1 is SGHRS, CDR2 YFSETQ, per germline. This CDR3 reads CASRGSSGNEQFF. The DNA for the CDR3 is TGCGCCAGCAGAGGGTCGTCGGGCAATGAGCAGTTCTTC. Drawing the rest from reference TRBV5-1 and TRBJ2-1, the complete variable domain is KAGVTQTPRYLIKTRGQQVTLSCSPISGHRSVSWYQQTPGQGLQFLFEYFSETQRNKGNFPGRFSGRQFSNSRSEMNVSTLELGDSALYLCASRGSSGNEQFFGPGTRLTVL.

The chain couples TRBV3-1 to TRBJ2-5; the match to TRBD2 covers 8 bases. Per germline, CDR1 LGHDT and CDR2 YNNKEL (reference sequence). V lost 6 bases to trimming and J lost 3 bases; unmatched junction nucleotides: 6. The CDR3 totals 14 residues. CDR3 sequence reads: CASRRHSGKETQYF. The DNA for the CDR3 is TGTGCCAGCAGGAGGCATAGCGGGAAAGAGACCCAGTACTTC.

This clonotype showed up just a few times. V is TRBV5-1 and J is TRBJ2-1; no clear D. This CDR3 contains 12 residues. V lost 0 bases to trimming and J lost 8 bases, with 6 bases between them. Germline CDR1 reads SGHRS; CDR2 reads YFSETQ. The CDR3 is CASSLESDEQFF. The CDR3 region has the DNA TGCGCCAGCAGCTTGGAGTCTGATGAGCAGTTCTTC.

The gene calls are TRBV10-3 and TRBJ1-1; weak D call: TRBD1 (6 bases). The CDR3 consists of 13 residues. V lost 0 bases to trimming and J lost 7 bases, with 9 bases between them. Germline CDR1 reads ENHRY; CDR2 reads SYGVKD. The CDR3 DNA follows: TGTGCCATCAGTGAGTCGAGGGGGGTTGAAGCTTTCTTT. This codes for CAISESRGVEAFF.

The table lists this clonotype with many counts. The chain joins TRBV4-1 to TRBJ2-2, with TRBD1 identical over 7 bases. This CDR3 comprises 14 residues. V was clipped by 1 base and J by 6 bases; unmatched bases: 2. Germline V lookup: CDR1 MGHRA, CDR2 YSYEKL. CDR3: CASSQGQGAGELFF. CDR3 coding DNA: TGCGCCAGCAGCCAAGGCCAGGGGGCCGGGGAGCTGTTTTTT.

This sequence joins TRBV5-1 and TRBJ2-3; maybe TRBD2 (6 bases). Between the trimmed V and J ends, which lost 0 bases and 0 bases, there was a span of 8 bases. CDR3 length: 15 residues. Germline values: CDR1 SGHRS, CDR2 YFSETQ. The CDR3 loop reads CASSLEAGSTDTQYF. The CDR3 DNA follows: TGCGCCAGCAGCTTGGAGGCGGGGAGCACAGATACGCAGTATTTT. Full variable domain (rest looked up from reference TRBV5-1 and TRBJ2-3): KAGVTQTPRYLIKTRGQQVTLSCSPISGHRSVSWYQQTPGQGLQFLFEYFSETQRNKGNFPGRFSGRQFSNSRSEMNVSTLELGDSALYLCASSLEAGSTDTQYFGPGTRLTVL.

This clonotype was counted only a few times. V gene TRBV20-1 combines with J gene TRBJ1-4, with D possibly TRBD1 on 6 matching bases. The germline V gene has CDR1 DFQATT and CDR2 SNEGSKA (reference sequence). The CDR3 sequence is 14 residues long. Deletions cut 3 bases from V and 6 bases from J, with 14 bases between. CDR3 residues: CSASRDKGDEKLFF. CDR3 bases: TGCAGTGCTAGCCGGGACAAGGGGGATGAAAAACTGTTTTTT.

This clonotype occurred a few times. The genes are TRBV7-9 and TRBJ1-2, with no clear D. Trimming took off 8 bases at V and 3 bases at J, with 16 bases between the two ends. From germline, CDR1 is SEHNR and CDR2 FQNEAQ (reference sequence). This CDR3 is built from 14 residues. The CDR3 region has the DNA TGTGCCAGCGCTAGGGCCCGGCTCGACTATGGCTACACCTTC. Translation gives CASARARLDYGYTF.

V is TRBV20-1 and J is TRBJ2-3; TRBD2 might be the D (6 bases). The CDR3 spans 13 residues. V lost 8 bases and J 6 bases, leaving 18 bases between the germline ends. The V gene's germline CDR1 is DFQATT and CDR2 SNEGSKA (reference sequence). The CDR3: CSQGGSGGDTQYF. CDR3 sequence (DNA): TGCAGTCAAGGCGGCTCAGGAGGGGATACGCAGTATTTT.

The rearrangement links TRBV4-1 to TRBJ1-2, with 8 bases aligning to TRBD1. The CDR3 is made up of 16 amino acids. The J segment lost 6 bases and the V segment lost 3 bases, leaving 12 bases of the junction unmatched. Germline values: CDR1 MGHRA, CDR2 YSYEKL. The CDR3 region is CASSQGGTRGRDGYTF. The CDR3 coding sequence is TGCGCCAGCAGCCAGGGAGGCACCAGGGGGCGCGATGGCTACACCTTC.

This clonotype was seen a few times. V usage is TRBV5-1 and J usage is TRBJ2-1; possible D gene TRBD1, 6 bases. CDR3 length equals 16 residues. Germline V CDR1 and CDR2: SGHRS, YFSETQ. The V end was cut by 4 bases, the J end by 6 bases, with 20 bases between. This chain's CDR3 is CASSLAMGAFGNEQFF. In DNA, the CDR3 is TGCGCCAGCAGCCTGGCGATGGGGGCGTTTGGCAATGAGCAGTTCTTC.

This chain uses TRBV4-1 with TRBJ2-4; no reliable D call. The V gene's germline CDR1 is MGHRA and CDR2 YSYEKL. This CDR3 has 13 amino acids. The V end was cut by 0 bases, the J end by 8 bases, with 8 bases between. CDR3 nucleotide sequence: TGCGCCAGCAGCCAAGAGAAGCAGGACATTCAGTACTTC. It codes for CASSQEKQDIQYF.

This clonotype was seen a few times. This chain uses TRBV20-1 with TRBJ2-3, with D possibly TRBD1 on 6 matching bases. V was cut by 7 bases and J by 5 bases, with 7 bases left in between. The CDR3 sequence is 10 residues long. Germline V CDR1 and CDR2: DFQATT, SNEGSKA (reference sequence). The CDR3 sequence: CSGGRDTQYF. CDR3 nucleotides: TGCAGTGGGGGGCGAGATACGCAGTATTTT.

This clonotype came up a few times. The chain links TRBV10-3 to TRBJ2-5; 8 bases match TRBD1. The trim removed 2 bases at V and 7 bases at J, leaving 9 bases unmatched. The CDR3 totals 15 residues. Germline CDR1 reads ENHRY; CDR2 reads SYGVKD. The chain's CDR3 is CAISEQETGVATQYF. DNA for the CDR3: TGTGCCATCAGTGAGCAAGAGACAGGGGTCGCGACCCAGTACTTC.

This clonotype appeared a few times. The rearrangement links TRBV5-1 to TRBJ2-7; TRBD1 matches 9 bases. Trimming removed 4 bases from V and 2 bases from J; junction bases left unmatched: 4. This CDR3 has 14 amino acids. CDR1 SGHRS and CDR2 YFSETQ come from the germline V gene. The CDR3: CASSHRDRAYEQYF. The CDR3 DNA sequence: TGCGCCAGCAGCCACCGGGACAGGGCCTACGAGCAGTACTTC. Looking up the rest from reference TRBV5-1 and TRBJ2-7 gives the full variable domain: KAGVTQTPRYLIKTRGQQVTLSCSPISGHRSVSWYQQTPGQGLQFLFEYFSETQRNKGNFPGRFSGRQFSNSRSEMNVSTLELGDSALYLCASSHRDRAYEQYFGPGTRLTVT.

The sample holds many counts of this clonotype. The V gene is TRBV21-1, the J gene TRBJ2-5; the D call TRBD1 from the table was never checked on the DNA. TRBV21-1 is reported as a pseudogene. CDR3 length: 17 residues. The CDR3 protein is CASSKYGGKGPQETQYF. CDR3 sequence (DNA): TGTGCCAGCAGCAAATATGGGGGAAAAGGACCCCAAGAGACCCAGTACTTC.

Details on this clonotype: Being one base from a much bigger clone, this may be a read error. This chain connects TRBV6-1 to TRBJ2-3; D unclear. The CDR3 sequence is 13 residues long. Germline V gives CDR1 MNHNS, CDR2 SASEGT. Trimming took 6 bases from V and 1 from J, leaving 8 bases between them. The CDR3 DNA reads as TGTGCCAGCAGGCCCATTGGCACAGATACGCAGTATTTT. It encodes CASRPIGTDTQYF.

The V call is TRBV18, the J call TRBJ2-3; 11 bases are a match to TRBD2. This CDR3 is built from 18 residues. The germline V gene has CDR1 KGHSH and CDR2 LQKENI. V trimming: 4 bases; J trimming: 2 bases; junction bases outside the gene matches: 11. This CDR3 is CASSRSVRLAGNTDTQYF. The CDR3 DNA reads as TGTGCCAGCTCACGAAGTGTTAGACTAGCGGGGAACACAGATACGCAGTATTTT. Filled out from reference TRBV18 and TRBJ2-3, the complete variable domain reads NAGVMQNPRHLVRRRGQEARLRCSPMKGHSHVYWYRQLPEEGLKFMVYLQKENIIDESGMPKERFSAEFPKEGPSILRIQQVVRGDSAAYFCASSRSVRLAGNTDTQYFGPGTRLTVL.